The clone carrying this T cell receptor (beta chain) was seen more than once but under ten times. Its cognate antigen is unknown. This CDR3 contains 17 residues. V trimming: 6 bases; J trimming: 1 base; junction bases outside the gene matches: 11. Germline values: CDR1 DFQATT, CDR2 SNEGSKA (reference sequence). This record comes from a study of response to subunit inactivated influenza vaccine. Study-wide results and caveats: The study's authors posited that every seasonal influenza vaccination enlists few new T cells.

TCRdb independently ran MiXCR on the RT-PCR reads; one entry per CDR3 protein. This sample yields 650,000 to 800,000 distinct CDR3 sequences, of which approximately 15% are seen a single time; around 6.5% belongs to the top ten. The genes are TRBV20-1 and TRBJ2-5, with 13 nucleotides matching TRBD2. Specimen: PBMCs from blood, collected about 14 days before vaccination. The receptor was derived from a man in his fifties or sixties who received an inactivated influenza vaccine. CDR3 coding DNA: TGCAGTGCAACCGGGACTAGCGGGGATTGGTCCCAAGAGACCCAGTACTTC. It is translated as CSATGTSGDWSQETQYF.